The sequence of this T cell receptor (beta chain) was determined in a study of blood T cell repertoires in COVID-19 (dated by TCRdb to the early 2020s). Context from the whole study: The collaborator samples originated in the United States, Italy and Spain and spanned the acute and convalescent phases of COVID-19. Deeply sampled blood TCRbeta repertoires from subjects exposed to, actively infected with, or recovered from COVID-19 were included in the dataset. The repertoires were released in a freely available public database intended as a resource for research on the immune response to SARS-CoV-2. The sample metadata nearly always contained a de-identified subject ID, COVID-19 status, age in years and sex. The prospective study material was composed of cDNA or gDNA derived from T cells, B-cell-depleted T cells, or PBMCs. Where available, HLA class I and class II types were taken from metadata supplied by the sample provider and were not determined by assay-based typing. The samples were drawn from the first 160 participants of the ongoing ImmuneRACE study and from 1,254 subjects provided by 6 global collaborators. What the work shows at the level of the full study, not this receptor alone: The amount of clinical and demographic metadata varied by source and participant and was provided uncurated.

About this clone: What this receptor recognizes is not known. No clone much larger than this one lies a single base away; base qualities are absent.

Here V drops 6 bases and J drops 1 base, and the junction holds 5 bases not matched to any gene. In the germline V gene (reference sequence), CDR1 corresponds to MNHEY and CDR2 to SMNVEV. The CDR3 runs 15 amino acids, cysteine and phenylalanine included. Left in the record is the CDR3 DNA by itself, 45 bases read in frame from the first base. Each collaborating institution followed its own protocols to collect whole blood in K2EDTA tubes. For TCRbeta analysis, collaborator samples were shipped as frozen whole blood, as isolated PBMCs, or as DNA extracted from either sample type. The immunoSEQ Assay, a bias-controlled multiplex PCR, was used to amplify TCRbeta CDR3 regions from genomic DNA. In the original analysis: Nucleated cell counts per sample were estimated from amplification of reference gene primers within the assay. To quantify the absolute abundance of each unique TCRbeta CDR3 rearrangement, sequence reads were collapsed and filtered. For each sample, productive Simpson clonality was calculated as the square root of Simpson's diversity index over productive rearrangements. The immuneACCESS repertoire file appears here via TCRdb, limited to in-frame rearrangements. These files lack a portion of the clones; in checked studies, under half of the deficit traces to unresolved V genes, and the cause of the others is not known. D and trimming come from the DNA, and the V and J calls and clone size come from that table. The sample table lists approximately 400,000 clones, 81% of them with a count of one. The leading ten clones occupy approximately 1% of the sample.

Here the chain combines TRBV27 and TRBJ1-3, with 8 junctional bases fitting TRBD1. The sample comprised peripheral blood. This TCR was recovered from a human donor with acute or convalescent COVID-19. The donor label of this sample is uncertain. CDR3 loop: CASRADRVSGNTIYF. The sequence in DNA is TGTGCCAGCAGGGCGGACAGGGTGTCTGGAAACACCATATATTTT.